Included here is one T cell receptor (beta chain) sequence, with context. This entry belongs to a study of blood T cell repertoires in COVID-19. The overall study: Samples came from the United States, Italy and Spain, spanning acute and convalescent COVID-19. Sample material is recorded as cDNA or gDNA derived from T cells, B-cell-depleted T cells, or PBMCs.

The CDR3 is 15 residues long. Trimming cost V 5 bases and J 0 bases, with 14 bases left between them. Germline V gene data show CDR1 as MDHEN and CDR2 as SYDVKM. As processed by the authors: Cell counts per sample came from amplifying reference gene primers. Some clones are missing from TCRdb's copy, which holds only in-frame ones; the method was immunoSEQ multiplex PCR. Clone size and the V and J calls come from that table; the DNA yielded D and trimming. The sample lists about 380,000 clones; 85% were seen once. The sequencing input was peripheral blood. The clonotype comes from a woman aged 18-30 years with acute or convalescent COVID-19. The chain has TRBV28 and TRBJ2-7; D ambiguous. The CDR3 sequence: CASSPTPTTSYEQYF. In nucleotides, the CDR3 is TGTGCCAGCAGTCCCACACCAACCACCTCCTACGAGCAGTACTTC.